Shown below are 23 T cell receptor beta chains from a single sample sequenced in a study of CD8 T cells in ankylosing spondylitis. Study-wide results and limits: What seemed typical of ankylosing spondylitis blood was a TCR beta motif built from roughly eight highly homologous variants.

These receptors' antigens are unknown. TCRdb re-analysed the 5' RACE reads in MiXCR, keeping a single row per CDR3 protein. The table includes about 400,000 distinct CDR3 sequences, about a fifth detected once. Sequences were obtained from blood, either unsorted or a sorted T cell fraction (not recorded which). Every receptor here comes from a male donor with ankylosing spondylitis.

This clonotype was found a few times. This sequence joins TRBV6-5 and TRBJ2-1, with TRBD1 as a possible D gene (6 bases). This CDR3 comprises 13 residues. The V gene lost 2 bases and the J gene lost 7 bases, with 9 bases spanning the gap. Looked up from germline, CDR1 is MNHEY and CDR2 is SVGAGI. The CDR3 sequence is CASSYPRGNEQFF. The CDR3 DNA reads TGTGCCAGCAGTTACCCTAGGGGGAATGAGCAGTTCTTC.

V is TRBV28 and J is TRBJ2-7; TRBD2 agrees at 8 bases. Germline values: CDR1 MDHEN, CDR2 SYDVKM. This CDR3 is 14 amino acids long. J was trimmed by 5 bases and V by 3 bases; bases with no gene match: 6. The CDR3 sequence is CASSFFSGTHEQYF. The CDR3 DNA reads as TGTGCCAGCAGTTTTTTTAGCGGGACCCACGAGCAGTACTTC. The full variable domain, in which reference TRBV28 and TRBJ2-7 provide the parts outside the CDR3, is DVKVTQSSRYLVKRTGEKVFLECVQDMDHENMFWYRQDPGLGLRLIYFSYDVKMKEKGDIPEGYSVSREKKERFSLILESASTNQTSMYLCASSFFSGTHEQYFGPGTRLTVT.

This clonotype was seen more than once but under ten times. The genes are TRBV29-1 and TRBJ2-7, with 10 bases fitting TRBD1. The V gene end was trimmed by 6 bases and the J gene end by 3 bases; junction bases not matched to a gene: 8. The CDR3 length is 14 residues. CDR1 and CDR2 (germline): SQVTM, ANQGSEA. This chain's CDR3 is CSVSTGQGFYEQYF. The CDR3 coding sequence is TGCAGCGTATCAACGGGACAGGGGTTCTACGAGCAGTACTTC.

There are a few counts of this clonotype. The CDR3: CASSPRGQGGSYEQYF. The CDR3 region has the DNA TGTGCCAGCAGCCCCCGGGGACAGGGAGGAAGCTACGAGCAGTACTTC. J is TRBJ2-7 and V is TRBV6-1; 9 nucleotides line up with TRBD1. Germline CDR1 is MNHNS and CDR2 is SASEGT. V was pared by 6 bases and J by 3 bases, with 12 bases of the junction left unmatched. The CDR3 length is 16 residues.

The genes are TRBV5-1 and TRBJ1-1; D is undetermined. The CDR3 contains 14 residues. Trimming took off 1 base at V and 1 base at J, with 8 bases between the two ends. The germline V gene encodes CDR1 SGHRS and CDR2 YFSETQ. The CDR3 spells CASSLRRRNTEAFF. In DNA, the CDR3 is TGCGCCAGCAGCTTGCGACGGAGGAACACTGAAGCTTTCTTT.

Many counts were recorded for this clonotype. The CDR3 region is CASSSVGTGDGEQFF. The CDR3 DNA reads TGTGCCAGCAGCTCGGTTGGGACTGGTGACGGTGAGCAGTTCTTC. This sequence joins TRBV7-3 and TRBJ2-1, with a tentative D call TRBD2 (6 bases). CDR1 and CDR2 (germline): SGHTA, FQGTGA. V lost 4 bases and J 9 bases, leaving 19 bases between the germline ends. This CDR3 is built from 15 residues.

The table lists this clonotype with a few counts. The rearrangement links TRBV5-1 to TRBJ2-3; D gene unclear. CDR1 and CDR2 (germline): SGHRS, YFSETQ. Trimming left V 7 bases short and J 1 base short, with 13 bases between. The CDR3 has 14 residues. CDR3: CASCRSFRTDTQYF. The CDR3 bases are TGCGCCAGCTGTCGTTCCTTCCGCACAGATACGCAGTATTTT.

A few counts support this clonotype. The chain uses TRBV7-2 and TRBJ2-3, with 7 bases fitting TRBD2. The CDR3 contains 14 residues. The V gene's germline CDR1 is SGHTA and CDR2 FQGNSA. Trimming removed 5 bases from V and 4 bases from J; junction bases left unmatched: 6. The CDR3 DNA reads TGTGCCAGCAGCGGGGAGGGAGGGCCAGATACGCAGTATTTT. It codes for CASSGEGGPDTQYF.

This clonotype was detected a few times. V usage is TRBV9 and J usage is TRBJ2-6; D is uncertain. Germline V CDR1 and CDR2: SGDLS, YYNGEE. Trimming pared 3 bases from V and 0 bases from J, leaving 10 bases between. This CDR3 comprises 16 residues. For the CDR3, the DNA is TGTGCCAGCAGCGCGACGCCCTACTCTGGGGCCAACGTCCTGACTTTC. Amino acid sequence: CASSATPYSGANVLTF.

This clonotype was observed a handful of times. This chain joins TRBV6-1 and TRBJ1-3; unclear D gene. The V end was cut by 4 bases, the J end by 0 bases, with 7 bases between. Germline V gene data show CDR1 as MNHNS and CDR2 as SASEGT. This CDR3 contains 14 residues. DNA of the CDR3: TGTGCCAGCAGTGGGCCTACCTCTGGAAACACCATATATTTT. Translated: CASSGPTSGNTIYF.

The rearrangement uses TRBV10-3 and TRBJ2-2, with TRBD2 matching over 7 bases. Germline V gives CDR1 ENHRY, CDR2 SYGVKD. J lost 4 bases, V lost 7 bases, and 3 bases had no gene match. The CDR3 loop spans 13 amino acids. In DNA form, the CDR3 reads TGTGCCATCAAGCGGGGCGGCACCGGGGAGCTGTTTTTT. This gives the protein CAIKRGGTGELFF.

The table lists this clonotype with a few counts. The rearrangement uses TRBV7-9 and TRBJ2-3; D possibly uses TRBD1 or TRBD2 (5 bases each). The CDR3 consists of 15 residues. V shed 3 bases and J shed 6 bases, with 16 bases lying between them. Germline CDR1 is SEHNR and CDR2 is FQNEAQ (reference sequence). The CDR3 loop is CASSFGTGEVDTQYF. In DNA form, the CDR3 reads TGTGCCAGCAGCTTCGGGACCGGTGAGGTTGATACGCAGTATTTT.

In its sample, this clonotype was seen a few times. This chain joins TRBV5-1 and TRBJ2-3, with D perhaps matching TRBD2 (5 bases). Deletions cut 0 bases from V and 1 base from J, with 12 bases between. Per the germline V gene, CDR1 is SGHRS and CDR2 is YFSETQ. This CDR3 has 16 amino acids. The CDR3, as DNA: TGCGCCAGCAGCTTGGAGGAGCGGCCAGGCACAGATACGCAGTATTTT. Translation: CASSLEERPGTDTQYF.

J is TRBJ1-6 and V is TRBV20-1, with TRBD1 as a possible D gene (5 bases). The germline CDR1 and CDR2 sequences are DFQATT and SNEGSKA (reference sequence). CDR3 length: 15 residues. Trimming removed 0 bases from V and 9 bases from J, with 15 bases in between. CDR3 sequence reads: CSARDPTGSSSPLHF. The CDR3 DNA sequence: TGCAGTGCTAGAGATCCCACAGGCAGCTCTTCACCCCTCCACTTT.

At least ten counts were recorded for this clonotype. The chain couples TRBV29-1 to TRBJ2-1; D is uncertain. The CDR3 consists of 11 residues. In germline, CDR1 is SQVTM, CDR2 ANQGSEA. V lost 8 bases to trimming and J lost 9 bases, with 14 bases between them. The CDR3, as DNA: TGCAGCATCAGCCCCGCGGTTGAGCAGTTCTTC. This translates into CSISPAVEQFF.

The chain uses TRBV30 and TRBJ1-1; D unresolved. Germline lookup yields CDR1 GTSNPN and CDR2 SVGIG (reference sequence). CDR3 size: 13 residues. The V and J ends lost 0 bases and 3 bases respectively, with 8 bases between them. The CDR3, as DNA: TGTGCCTGGAGTGTGACCTTCTACACTGAAGCTTTCTTT. This codes for CAWSVTFYTEAFF.

The chain has TRBV20-1 and TRBJ1-1, with 10 bases matching TRBD1. The germline V gene has CDR1 DFQATT and CDR2 SNEGSKA (reference sequence). V was pared by 3 bases and J by 3 bases, with 16 bases of the junction left unmatched. The CDR3 has 18 amino acids. CDR3 coding DNA: TGCAGTGCTAGTATCCCGAGCCACACCGGGACAGGGGACACTGAAGCTTTCTTT. This gives the protein CSASIPSHTGTGDTEAFF.

This clonotype showed up just a few times. The chain carries TRBV6-4 and TRBJ2-7, with D possibly matching TRBD2 (5 bases). CDR1 MRHNA and CDR2 SNTAGT come from the germline V gene. V was trimmed by 2 bases and J by 2 bases, leaving 10 bases between them. This CDR3 has 14 residues. The CDR3 region is CASSDETGTYEQYF. CDR3 in DNA: TGTGCCAGCAGTGACGAAACGGGAACCTACGAGCAGTACTTC.

This clonotype was recorded many times. This chain links TRBV5-1 with TRBJ2-3; D not certain. V lost 4 bases and J lost 4, with 16 bases in between. The V gene's germline CDR1 is SGHRS and CDR2 YFSETQ. The CDR3 has 15 amino acids. The CDR3 DNA is TGCGCCAGCAGCCCACAAGTCAAGGCAGCAGATACGCAGTATTTT. Its translation is CASSPQVKAADTQYF.

The chain combines TRBV24-1 with TRBJ2-1, with 11 bases aligning to TRBD2. Germline CDR1 KGHDR, CDR2 SFDVKD. V lost 1 base, J lost 0 bases, and 1 base stayed unmatched. The CDR3 length is 17 residues. CDR3 sequence reads: CATSDLTSGSSYNEQFF. The CDR3 DNA sequence: TGTGCCACCAGTGATTTAACTAGCGGGAGCTCCTACAATGAGCAGTTCTTC.

The chain has TRBV12-3 or TRBV12-4 and TRBJ2-2; D remains unclear. Trimming pared 6 bases from V and 2 bases from J, leaving 10 bases between. The CDR3 is 14 residues long. CDR3 residues: CASSVQRNTGELFF. CDR3 coding DNA: TGTGCCAGCAGCGTTCAAAGAAACACCGGGGAGCTGTTTTTT.

The V call is TRBV4-1, the J call TRBJ2-1, with 11 positions matching TRBD2. V shed 2 bases, J shed 10 bases, and the junction held 10 bases outside the gene matches. Germline V gene lookup returns CDR1 MGHRA and CDR2 YSYEKL. This CDR3 is built from 16 residues. For the CDR3, the DNA is TGCGCCAGCAGCCAATATAGCGGGAGGGCCATCAGCGAGCAGTTCTTC. It is translated as CASSQYSGRAISEQFF.

This clonotype was detected a few times. V is TRBV20-1 and J is TRBJ2-1, with D possibly matching TRBD2 (5 bases). The germline CDR1 and CDR2 sequences are DFQATT and SNEGSKA (reference sequence). The V end lost 5 bases, the J end lost 9 bases, and 11 bases lay between the germline ends. This CDR3 region has 11 residues. The CDR3: CSAFSEPEQFF. CDR3 bases: TGCAGTGCTTTTAGCGAGCCTGAGCAGTTCTTC.